Listed below are T cell receptor beta chains from one sample, sequenced in a study of cytomegalovirus exposure and HLA in healthy donors. The data were produced by immunoSEQ multiplex PCR, yet TCRdb's version contains in-frame clones alone and is incomplete. The sample lists approximately 100,000 clones, around 84% seen once, with over 4% in the top ten. The sequenced sample was PBMCs. Every receptor here comes from a woman aged 40 to 55 in good health and CMV-seropositive. CDR3s include the opening cysteine and the closing phenylalanine or tryptophan. The order of the fields is D gene, J gene, clone size, V gene, CDR3 DNA, CDR3 protein. A D gene is named only where the DNA matches it firmly. Clone sizes are given selectively: once, few, many, or a class where the clone is expanded.

>NA|TRBJ2-1|NA|TRBV13
TGTGCCAGCAGCCGAAGGACAAAGGGTGTGGATGAGCAGTTCTTC
CASSRRTKGVDEQFF
>TRBD2|TRBJ2-5|NA|TRBV10-3
TGTGCCATCAGTCCGGGGACTAGCGGACAAGAGACCCAGTACTTC
CAISPGTSGQETQYF
>TRBD2|TRBJ2-5|NA|TRBV6-6
TGTGCCAGCAGTTATAACGCGGGAGGGGGGGAGACCCAGTACTTC
CASSYNAGGGETQYF
>NA|TRBJ1-1|NA|TRBV11-3
TGTGCCAGCAGCTTAGATCACAGAAGGATGGACACTGAAGCTTTCTTT
CASSLDHRRMDTEAFF
>NA|TRBJ1-5|NA|TRBV28
TGTGCCAGCAGTTTTTTGAGGGAGAATCAGCCCCAGCATTTT
CASSFLRENQPQHF
>TRBD2|TRBJ2-1|NA|TRBV27
TGTGCCAGCTCCTTTGGGGCTAGCGGGAGCCTACCGGAATCCTACAATGAGCAGTTCTTC
CASSFGASGSLPESYNEQFF
>NA|TRBJ2-1|NA|TRBV6-5
TGTGCCAGCAGCCGGGACTCGTACAATGAGCAGTTCTTC
CASSRDSYNEQFF
>TRBD1|TRBJ2-5|once|TRBV19
TGTGCCAGTAGTAACCGACAGGGGCAAGAGACCCAGTACTTC
CASSNRQGQETQYF
>TRBD2|TRBJ2-1|NA|TRBV29-1
TGCAGCGCCGCGACTAGCGCTACGCGCAATGAGCAGTTCTTC
CSAATSATRNEQFF
>TRBD2|TRBJ2-7|once|TRBV6-5
TGTGCCAGCAGTCCGCCGGGACTAGCGGGAGACGAGCAGTACTTC
CASSPPGLAGDEQYF
>NA|TRBJ1-5|once|TRBV9
TGTGCCAGCAGCTCCACGATGGGGGCAGGGCAGCCCCAGCATTTT
CASSSTMGAGQPQHF
>NA|TRBJ2-2|NA|TRBV5-1
TGCGCCAGCAAAGAAGGGGATACCGGGGAGCTGTTTTTT
CASKEGDTGELFF
>NA|TRBJ1-5|once|TRBV18
TGTGCCAGCTCCTCAGATAGCAATCAGCCCCAGCATTTT
CASSSDSNQPQHF
>TRBD2|TRBJ2-7|NA|TRBV6-1
TGTGCCAGCAGTGAAGGGGGACCGGCTAGCGGGATATGGCCCCTGTACGAGCAGTACTTC
CASSEGGPASGIWPLYEQYF
>NA|TRBJ2-5|NA|TRBV5-1
TGCGCCAGCAGCTTGTATCTCTGGGGACAAAAAGAGACCCAGTACTTC
CASSLYLWGQKETQYF
>TRBD2|TRBJ2-7|NA|TRBV6-5
TGTGCCAGCAGTTATTTAGCGGGAGGCTACGAGCAGTACTTC
CASSYLAGGYEQYF
>TRBD2|TRBJ2-5|NA|TRBV5-6
TGTGCCAGCAGCGTTTCTAGCGGAGTCCAAGAGACCCAGTACTTC
CASSVSSGVQETQYF
>TRBD2|TRBJ2-3|NA|TRBV27
TGTGCCAGCAGTTTCCTCGTAGCGGGAGGGGGCACAGATACGCAGTATTTT
CASSFLVAGGGTDTQYF